The 8 T cell receptor beta chains reported below all come from one sample, sequenced in a study of monozygotic twins with inflammatory bowel disease. TCRdb re-called the 5' RACE reads, yielding one record per CDR3 amino acid sequence without DNA. This table lists approximately 150,000 distinct CDR3 sequences. The material sequenced was blood. Receptors were obtained from a human donor with ulcerative colitis or Crohn's disease, or a healthy co-twin of an affected twin (not recorded which).

The chain uses TRBV19 and TRBJ2-6; TCRdb outputs TRBD2, but without DNA this stays unchecked. Germline V gene data show CDR1 as LNHDA and CDR2 as SQIVND (reference sequence). The CDR3 is 16 amino acids. The CDR3 reads CASSKRRVGGANVLTF. The full variable domain, in which reference TRBV19 and TRBJ2-6 provide the parts outside the CDR3, is DGGITQSPKYLFRKEGQNVTLSCEQNLNHDAMYWYRQDPGQGLRLIYYSQIVNDFQKGDIAEGYSVSREKKESFPLTVTSAQKNPTAFYLCASSKRRVGGANVLTFGAGSRLTVL.

The chain has TRBV30 and TRBJ2-1; the TCRdb call, TRBD1, lacks DNA for checking. Germline-derived CDR1 and CDR2 are GTSNPN and SVGIG (reference sequence). This CDR3 is built from 15 residues. CDR3: CAWTENRGLYNEQFF.

The chain employs TRBV7-2 and TRBJ1-1; absent DNA, TCRdb's TRBD1 call cannot be checked. Per germline, CDR1 SGHTA and CDR2 FQGNSA. The length of the CDR3 is 17 residues. CDR3 sequence: CASSLYRQGYMNTEAFF.

The chain couples TRBV10-3 to TRBJ2-7. The CDR3 has 15 amino acids. The V gene's germline CDR1 is ENHRY and CDR2 SYGVKD. CDR3 loop: CAISESSKGRDEQYF.

This chain uses TRBV12-3 or TRBV12-4 with TRBJ2-7; there is no DNA to check the TCRdb D call of TRBD1. The CDR3 runs 13 residues. The CDR3 protein is CASTETDSYEQYF.

The chain couples TRBV6-2 or TRBV6-3 to TRBJ2-4; TCRdb picks TRBD1, but there is no DNA to check that call. CDR1 is MNHEY, CDR2 SVGEGT, per germline. The CDR3 runs 16 residues. CDR3 sequence reads: CASRPDGAIAKNIQYF.

The CDR3: CASSLGFIYEQYF. The chain combines TRBV7-2 with TRBJ2-7. Looked up from germline, CDR1 is SGHTA and CDR2 is FQGNSA. This CDR3 contains 13 residues.

The rearrangement links TRBV4-2 to TRBJ1-2; TCRdb picks TRBD1, but there is no DNA to check that call. From germline, CDR1 is LGHNA and CDR2 YNFKEQ. This CDR3 spans 16 amino acids. The CDR3 sequence: CASSQALGTPNYGYTF.